A single sample gave rise to the 28 T cell receptor beta chains below, sequenced in a study of blood T cell repertoires in COVID-19. Measured with immunoSEQ multiplex PCR; TCRdb has only the in-frame clones, and not every one. The top ten hold over 5% of the sample, which has 150,000 to 200,000 clones, over 80% seen once. Sequencing was carried out using peripheral blood. Receptors originate from a woman aged 25 to 45 with acute or convalescent COVID-19.

The rearrangement links TRBV6-2 or TRBV6-3 to TRBJ2-2; D gene uncertain. V gave up 3 bases and J gave up 2 bases, with 10 bases separating them. Germline assignment: CDR1 MNHEY and CDR2 SVGEGT. This CDR3 region has 15 residues. The CDR3: CASSYRQVNTGELFF. The CDR3 nucleotides read TGTGCCAGCAGTTATAGGCAGGTTAACACCGGGGAGCTGTTTTTT.

In nucleotides, the CDR3 is TGTGCCAGCAGCTTAGCACGACAGAATCAGGGTGGCTACACCTTC. This codes for CASSLARQNQGGYTF. This chain connects TRBV11-2 to TRBJ1-2, with D possibly being TRBD1 (5 bases). There are 15 residues in the CDR3. Germline CDR1 reads SGHAT; CDR2 reads FQNNGV. V shed 1 base and J shed 7 bases, with 16 bases lying between them. Using reference TRBV11-2 and TRBJ1-2 for the parts outside the CDR3, the full variable domain is EAGVAQSPRYKIIEKRQSVAFWCNPISGHATLYWYQQILGQGPKLLIQFQNNGVVDDSQLPKDRFSAERLKGVDSTLKIQPAKLEDSAVYLCASSLARQNQGGYTFGSGTRLTVV.

As DNA, the CDR3 is TGTGCCAGCTCACCAAATCGCGCGGGATCTAGCAATCAGCCCCAGCATTTT. The encoded protein is CASSPNRAGSSNQPQHF. The chain couples TRBV18 to TRBJ1-5, with no clear D. The CDR3 is made up of 17 amino acids. Germline CDR1 and CDR2: KGHSH and LQKENI. V was shortened by 2 bases and J by 0 bases, with 14 bases between the two germline ends.

This chain uses TRBV6-2 or TRBV6-3 with TRBJ1-1, with TRBD1 matching over 7 bases. The germline gives CDR1 MNHEY, CDR2 SVGEGT. V shed 2 bases, J shed 5 bases, and the junction held 11 bases outside the gene matches. There are 16 residues in the CDR3. The CDR3 is CASSYNHRDRKTEAFF. Here the CDR3 DNA reads TGTGCCAGCAGTTACAACCACCGGGACAGAAAAACTGAAGCTTTCTTT.

The genes are TRBV9 and TRBJ2-7; 8 bases are shared with TRBD1. Germline V CDR1 and CDR2: SGDLS, YYNGEE. The CDR3 has 16 residues. J gave up 2 bases and V 3 bases, and 10 bases lay outside the gene matches. DNA for the CDR3: TGTGCCAGCAGCGCCGGGCTACTACAGGGGGCCTACGAGCAGTACTTC. It codes for CASSAGLLQGAYEQYF. Full variable domain (outside the CDR3, taken from reference TRBV9 and TRBJ2-7): DSGVTQTPKHLITATGQRVTLRCSPRSGDLSVYWYQQSLDQGLQFLIQYYNGEERAKGNILERFSAQQFPDLHSELNLSSLELGDSALYFCASSAGLLQGAYEQYFGPGTRLTVT.

CDR3 DNA sequence: TGTGCCAGCAGCTTCTTCACAGATGGCTACACCTTC. Residues: CASSFFTDGYTF. The rearrangement uses TRBV7-2 and TRBJ1-2; D is uncertain. The CDR3 is made up of 12 amino acids. V lost 3 bases and J lost 6, with 8 bases in between. Germline V CDR1 and CDR2: SGHTA, FQGNSA.

In its sample, this clone was seen once. V is TRBV6-4 and J is TRBJ2-1, with D tentatively TRBD2 (6 bases). This CDR3 is built from 15 residues. V lost 4 bases, J lost 3 bases, and 13 bases lay in between. Germline V gene lookup returns CDR1 MRHNA and CDR2 SNTAGT. CDR3 in amino acids: CASSAGWGDYNEQFF. DNA of the CDR3: TGTGCCAGCAGTGCCGGGTGGGGGGACTACAATGAGCAGTTCTTC.

The chain links TRBV28 to TRBJ2-3; tentative D call: TRBD1 (5 bases). V dropped 4 bases and J dropped 2 bases, with 13 bases sitting between them. The germline V gene encodes CDR1 MDHEN and CDR2 SYDVKM. This CDR3 is 15 amino acids long. The DNA of the CDR3 is TGTGCCAGCAGTTCCCCAGGGATTCTCACAGATACGCAGTATTTT. This translates into CASSSPGILTDTQYF.

V and J are TRBV7-9 and TRBJ2-3, with a tentative D call TRBD2 (6 bases). CDR1 and CDR2 (germline): SEHNR, FQNEAQ (reference sequence). Trimming pared 3 bases from V and 6 bases from J, leaving 10 bases between. The CDR3 consists of 13 residues. This chain's CDR3 is CASSFLGRDTQYF. In DNA, the CDR3 is TGTGCCAGCAGCTTTCTGGGGAGGGATACGCAGTATTTT.

The chain carries TRBV5-1 and TRBJ2-1, with D possibly being TRBD1 (6 bases). CDR3 length: 16 residues. CDR1 and CDR2 from the germline V gene are SGHRS and YFSETQ. Trimming pared 4 bases from V and 7 bases from J, leaving 21 bases between. This chain's CDR3 is CASSPLPGVNSNEQFF. The CDR3 region has the DNA TGCGCCAGCAGCCCACTCCCAGGGGTAAACTCGAATGAGCAGTTCTTC.

V and J are TRBV16 and TRBJ2-7, with D possibly matching TRBD1 (6 bases). Germline V gene lookup returns CDR1 KGHSY and CDR2 FQNENV. The length of the CDR3 is 15 residues. Trimming removed 1 base from V and 2 bases from J, with 12 bases in between. Here the CDR3 reads CASSQYLQGTYEQYF. CDR3 DNA sequence: TGTGCCAGCAGCCAATATTTACAGGGAACCTACGAGCAGTACTTC.

The chain combines TRBV19 with TRBJ1-5; TRBD1 matches at 8 bases. The CDR3 totals 17 residues. V shed 4 bases, J shed 1 base, and the junction held 9 bases outside the gene matches. Germline V gives CDR1 LNHDA, CDR2 SQIVND (reference sequence). The CDR3 here is CASSKDRVGISNQPQHF. In nucleotides, the CDR3 is TGTGCCAGTAGTAAGGACAGGGTGGGGATCAGCAATCAGCCCCAGCATTTT.

This chain links TRBV19 with TRBJ1-6; 7 bases are a match to TRBD1. The CDR3 runs to 17 residues. Trimming at V came to 10 bases and at J to 6 bases, leaving 18 bases not matched to a gene. Germline CDR1 and CDR2: LNHDA and SQIVND (reference sequence). The CDR3 is CATQSIQGKGANSPLHF. As DNA, the CDR3 is TGTGCCACACAATCCATACAGGGGAAAGGGGCTAATTCACCCCTCCACTTT.

The gene calls are TRBV7-3 and TRBJ2-2; TRBD1 aligns across 12 bases. V trimming: 5 bases; J trimming: 7 bases; junction bases outside the gene matches: 11. CDR1 is SGHTA and CDR2 is FQGTGA in the germline V gene. The CDR3 sequence is 17 residues long. The CDR3 loop is CASSGAGTGGFGGELFF. The CDR3 DNA follows: TGTGCCAGCAGCGGAGCCGGGACAGGGGGCTTTGGCGGGGAGCTGTTTTTT.

The rearrangement links TRBV5-1 to TRBJ2-1, with D possibly TRBD1 on 5 matching bases. From germline, CDR1 is SGHRS and CDR2 YFSETQ. The CDR3 is made up of 15 amino acids. With 3 bases removed from V and 0 bases from J, the gap between germline ends came to 10 bases. This chain's CDR3 is CASSSGIPSYNEQFF. CDR3 DNA sequence: TGCGCCAGCAGCTCAGGGATCCCCTCCTACAATGAGCAGTTCTTC.

The chain carries TRBV7-9 and TRBJ2-7, with a possible D match to TRBD2 (6 bases). This CDR3 has 14 residues. Germline V gene data show CDR1 as SEHNR and CDR2 as FQNEAQ (reference sequence). The V end lost 2 bases, the J end lost 6 bases, and 14 bases lay between the germline ends. As DNA, the CDR3 is TGTGCCAGCAGCTTACCGGGGGATGGTCGCGAGCAGTACTTC. Translation: CASSLPGDGREQYF.

The chain carries TRBV23-1 and TRBJ2-1; TRBD1 is a possible D gene (5 bases). TRBV23-1 qualifies as an ORF whose function is uncertain. CDR3 size: 16 residues. V gave up 2 bases and J gave up 2 bases, with 13 bases separating them. The CDR3 region has the DNA TGCGCCAGCAGTCAAGATCTACAGGCCGCCTACAATGAGCAGTTCTTC. Protein product: CASSQDLQAAYNEQFF.

This clone appeared once. The chain employs TRBV5-8 and TRBJ2-3; 10 positions agree with TRBD1. CDR3 length: 14 residues. V lost 4 bases and J lost 3; bases outside the gene matches: 2. Germline V gives CDR1 SGHTS, CDR2 YDEGEE. CDR3 nucleotides: TGTGCCAGCAGCAGGGACAGGGGAACAGATACGCAGTATTTT. Its protein is CASSRDRGTDTQYF.

The V gene is TRBV5-1, the J gene TRBJ2-1, with 10 bases fitting TRBD2. The CDR3 is 18 amino acids. CDR1 is SGHRS and CDR2 is YFSETQ in the germline V gene. Trimming took 0 bases from V and 2 from J; bases not matched to a gene: 8. The CDR3 sequence: CASSLGSSGGYAYNEQFF. The DNA of the CDR3 is TGCGCCAGCAGCTTGGGTTCTAGCGGGGGATATGCCTACAATGAGCAGTTCTTC.

J is TRBJ1-4 and V is TRBV5-6; 9 bases match TRBD1. Germline-derived CDR1 and CDR2 are SGHDT and YYEEEE. The length of the CDR3 is 14 residues. Germline trimming cut 3 bases from V and 8 bases from J; bases unmatched to any gene: 5. Here the CDR3 reads CASSSGQGYEKLFF. For the CDR3, the DNA is TGTGCCAGCAGCTCGGGACAGGGCTACGAAAAACTGTTTTTT.

The chain is built from TRBV12-2 and TRBJ2-7; the listed D gene, TRBD1, was not tested against the DNA. TRBV12-2 is a documented pseudogene. The CDR3 length is 18 residues. The CDR3 bases are TGTGCAAGTCGCTTCCGGTGGTTTACAGCCCCCACCTCCTACGAGCAGTACTTC. This codes for CASRFRWFTAPTSYEQYF.

V gene TRBV10-3 combines with J gene TRBJ2-5, with a possible D match to TRBD2 (6 bases). Between the trimmed V and J ends, which lost 3 bases and 5 bases, there was a span of 13 bases. Germline CDR1 reads ENHRY; CDR2 reads SYGVKD. The CDR3 contains 14 residues. The CDR3 DNA follows: TGTGCCATCAGTGAACTCGGGGGTAGGGAGACCCAGTACTTC. Encoded protein: CAISELGGRETQYF.

V usage is TRBV30 and J usage is TRBJ1-5; possibly TRBD1 for D (5 bases). From germline, CDR1 is GTSNPN and CDR2 SVGIG (reference sequence). V lost 1 base and J lost 3, with 10 bases in between. This CDR3 has 14 residues. CDR3 sequence reads: CAWSGQGPNQPQHF. The CDR3 DNA reads as TGTGCCTGGAGTGGCCAGGGTCCCAATCAGCCCCAGCATTTT.

J is TRBJ1-6 and V is TRBV11-2; D may be TRBD1 (6 bases). The germline CDR1 and CDR2 sequences are SGHAT and FQNNGV. The V gene lost 8 bases and the J gene lost 7 bases, with 12 bases spanning the gap. This CDR3 is built from 13 residues. The CDR3 DNA follows: TGTGCCAGCCGACAGGTCAACAATTCACCCCTCCACTTT. This gives the protein CASRQVNNSPLHF.

CDR3 region: CASTEDISGGETQYF. The CDR3 coding sequence is TGTGCCAGCACCGAGGACATCTCAGGGGGAGAGACCCAGTACTTC. The chain employs TRBV28 and TRBJ2-5, with 7 bases fitting TRBD1. The CDR3 length is 15 residues. Per the germline V gene, CDR1 is MDHEN and CDR2 is SYDVKM. The V and J ends lost 7 bases and 4 bases, in that order; junction bases with no gene match: 12.

The genes are TRBV19 and TRBJ2-7; 8 bases fit TRBD1. Germline V gene lookup returns CDR1 LNHDA and CDR2 SQIVND (reference sequence). V was clipped by 4 bases and J by 2 bases; unmatched bases: 4. The CDR3 consists of 14 residues. CDR3 sequence (DNA): TGTGCCAGTAGTAGGGACAGGTTGGCCTACGAGCAGTACTTC. Protein sequence: CASSRDRLAYEQYF.

In this sample, this clone turned up many times. This sequence joins TRBV28 and TRBJ1-2; 7 nucleotides line up with TRBD1. J lost 1 base, V lost 7 bases, and 6 bases had no gene match. Per the germline V gene, CDR1 is MDHEN and CDR2 is SYDVKM. The CDR3 contains 14 residues. The CDR3 sequence: CASNRGLNNYGYTF. As DNA, the CDR3 is TGTGCCAGCAACAGGGGTTTGAATAACTATGGCTACACCTTC.

In its sample, this clone was seen once. The V call is TRBV5-4, the J call TRBJ1-1, with TRBD1 matching 8 bases. V gave up 4 bases and J gave up 1 base; unmatched junction bases: 9. This CDR3 has 16 amino acids. Germline V gene data show CDR1 as SGHNT and CDR2 as YYREEE (reference sequence). The CDR3 nucleotides read TGTGCCAGCAGCGCCCGACAGGGGAGGGGGAACACTGAAGCTTTCTTT. This encodes CASSARQGRGNTEAFF.